This entry lists 23 T cell receptor beta chains sequenced from one sample in a study of blood T cell repertoires in COVID-19 (dated by TCRdb to about 2020). The library was built by means of the immunoSEQ multiplex PCR assay. What TCRdb holds here is the immuneACCESS table cut down to in-frame rearrangements. Part of the clones is not present; checked against another copy, under half of the missing clones reflect an unresolved V gene, and the others are unexplained. This sample holds roughly 220,000 clones; about nine tenths were observed only once. The ten largest make up 3% to 4.5% of the sample. Sequenced material: PBMCs or T cells enriched from blood (not recorded which). The receptors come from a middle-aged woman with acute COVID-19.

This chain links TRBV12-3 or TRBV12-4 with TRBJ2-7; weak D call: TRBD1 (5 bases). V was cut by 2 bases and J by 6 bases, with 11 bases left in between. The length of the CDR3 is 13 residues. CDR3 sequence: CASSLRRVLEQYF. The CDR3, as DNA: TGTGCCAGCAGTTTACGCAGGGTGCTCGAGCAGTACTTC.

This clone occurred once. The rearrangement uses TRBV18 and TRBJ1-1; D unclear. The CDR3 has 12 amino acids. Looked up from germline, CDR1 is KGHSH and CDR2 is LQKENI. The V gene lost 2 bases and the J gene lost 5 bases, with 6 bases spanning the gap. Here the CDR3 reads CASSPGKTEAFF. The DNA of the CDR3 is TGTGCCAGCTCACCAGGCAAAACTGAAGCTTTCTTT.

The chain joins TRBV10-1 to TRBJ2-2, with 9 bases fitting TRBD2. The CDR3 has 20 amino acids. CDR1 is WNHNN and CDR2 is SYGVQD in the germline V gene (reference sequence). V shed 0 bases and J 0 bases; nucleotides not matched to a gene: 11. The CDR3 nucleotides read TGCGCCAGCAGTGAGTCGCGCGGTGGTAGCGGGGGACCGAACACCGGGGAGCTGTTTTTT. Protein sequence: CASSESRGGSGGPNTGELFF.

The V call is TRBV4-1, the J call TRBJ1-1, with D possibly matching TRBD1 (6 bases). The CDR3 extends over 15 amino acids. Trimming stripped 0 bases from V and 4 bases from J, with 12 bases between. Germline CDR1 is MGHRA and CDR2 is YSYEKL. For the CDR3, the DNA is TGCGCCAGCAGCCAAGATGGACTGGGGGCCACTGAAGCTTTCTTT. Translated: CASSQDGLGATEAFF.

This chain links TRBV27 with TRBJ2-3, with 11 bases matching TRBD2. The V gene end was trimmed by 4 bases and the J gene end by 2 bases; junction bases not matched to a gene: 8. The CDR3 covers 17 residues. The germline V gene encodes CDR1 MNHEY and CDR2 SMNVEV (reference sequence). The CDR3 nucleotides are TGTGCCAGCAGTTCCCCTCATAGCGGGGGGGCCACAGATACGCAGTATTTT. It is translated as CASSSPHSGGATDTQYF.

The chain combines TRBV7-2 with TRBJ1-2; TRBD1 aligns across 7 bases. Per the germline V gene, CDR1 is SGHTA and CDR2 is FQGNSA. There are 15 residues in the CDR3. The V and J ends lost 4 bases and 4 bases, in that order; junction bases with no gene match: 9. The CDR3 loop is CASSSGQRLGYGYTF. The CDR3 nucleotides are TGTGCCAGCAGCTCGGGACAGCGTTTGGGCTATGGCTACACCTTC. The full variable domain, with the rest looked up from reference TRBV7-2 and TRBJ1-2, is GAGVSQSPSNKVTEKGKDVELRCDPISGHTALYWYRQSLGQGLEFLIYFQGNSAPDKSGLPSDRFSAERTGGSVSTLTIQRTQQEDSAVYLCASSSGQRLGYGYTFGSGTRLTVV.

The chain has TRBV4-1 and TRBJ1-4, with TRBD1 identical over 11 bases. The CDR3 sequence is 16 residues long. V lost 0 bases, J lost 8 bases, and 5 bases stayed unmatched. The germline gives CDR1 MGHRA, CDR2 YSYEKL. The CDR3 DNA reads as TGCGCCAGCAGCCAAGACCCCGGGACAGGGGGAGAAAAACTGTTTTTT. Its translation: CASSQDPGTGGEKLFF.

The chain is built from TRBV7-2 and TRBJ1-3, with D possibly matching TRBD1 (5 bases). V was trimmed by 0 bases and J by 4 bases, leaving 7 bases between them. Germline V lookup: CDR1 SGHTA, CDR2 FQGNSA. The CDR3 contains 14 residues. In DNA form, the CDR3 reads TGTGCCAGCAGCTTAGCCAGGGCCGGAAACACCATATATTTT. Encoded protein: CASSLARAGNTIYF.

This chain connects TRBV6-1 to TRBJ2-3; TRBD2 matches at 8 bases. Germline V lookup: CDR1 MNHNS, CDR2 SASEGT. After removal of 3 bases from V and 5 bases from J, the junction contained 7 bases not matched to a gene. The CDR3 spans 15 residues. CDR3 nucleotides: TGTGCCAGCAGTGACAGCGGGGGACGGGTAGATACGCAGTATTTT. Amino acid sequence: CASSDSGGRVDTQYF.

V gene TRBV3-1 (or the pseudogene TRBV3-2) combines with J gene TRBJ1-3; perhaps TRBD1 as D (6 bases). CDR3 length: 15 amino acids. Germline loops: CDR1 LGHDT, CDR2 YNNKEL (reference sequence). The V and J ends lost 1 base and 3 bases respectively, with 10 bases between them. DNA of the CDR3: TGTGCCAGCAGCCAAGGGGTGACAGGTGGAAACACCATATATTTT. This sequence encodes CASSQGVTGGNTIYF.

The gene calls are TRBV6-5 and TRBJ1-1, with a tentative D call TRBD1 (6 bases). Germline values: CDR1 MNHEY, CDR2 SVGAGI. This CDR3 region has 15 residues. V dropped 5 bases and J dropped 4 bases, with 17 bases sitting between them. Here the CDR3 DNA reads TGTGCCAGCAGTCCTCTTGGGGGCGCGGGCACTGAAGCTTTCTTT. It codes for CASSPLGGAGTEAFF.

V and J are TRBV13 and TRBJ2-3, with D maybe TRBD2 (6 bases). The CDR3 extends over 16 amino acids. Germline V CDR1 and CDR2: PRHDT, FYEKMQ (reference sequence). Trimming removed 4 bases at V and 5 bases at J, with 19 bases between. The CDR3 DNA reads TGTGCCAGCAGCTCTTGGGGGGACCAGGTCTTAGATACGCAGTATTTT. It specifies CASSSWGDQVLDTQYF.

V is TRBV25-1 and J is TRBJ2-1, with 7 bases fitting TRBD2. CDR1 is MGHDK and CDR2 is SYGVNS in the germline V gene. The CDR3 has 14 amino acids. Trimming removed 4 bases from V and 8 bases from J; junction bases left unmatched: 8. The CDR3 DNA is TGTGCCAGCAGTGGACTAGCTAGTGGCGATGAGCAGTTCTTC. This codes for CASSGLASGDEQFF.

This chain uses TRBV9 with TRBJ1-1; D is undetermined. The germline V and J ends were trimmed by 0 bases and 5 bases, with 17 bases remaining between them. This CDR3 is 16 amino acids long. From germline, CDR1 is SGDLS and CDR2 YYNGEE. The CDR3 coding sequence is TGTGCCAGCAGCGTAGCGGCGCACTCGGCGGGGACTGAAGCTTTCTTT. Protein product: CASSVAAHSAGTEAFF.

This sequence joins TRBV7-6 and TRBJ2-2; perhaps TRBD2 as D (7 bases). The CDR3 length is 18 residues. Trimming took off 4 bases at V and 1 base at J, with 19 bases between the two ends. Per germline, CDR1 SGHVS and CDR2 FNYEAQ. The chain's CDR3 is CASSSPRGGGLNTGELFF. CDR3 DNA sequence: TGTGCCAGCAGCTCCCCCCGGGGCGGGGGCCTGAACACCGGGGAGCTGTTTTTT.

The chain couples TRBV5-5 to TRBJ1-1; D is unclear. V lost 1 base to trimming and J lost 7 bases, with 14 bases between them. This CDR3 comprises 14 residues. Germline values: CDR1 SGHKS, CDR2 YYEKEE (reference sequence). The CDR3 sequence is CASSLSGLGIEAFF. CDR3 sequence (DNA): TGTGCCAGCAGCTTGTCTGGGCTCGGGATTGAAGCTTTCTTT.

The chain links TRBV24-1 to TRBJ1-1, with D possibly TRBD1 on 5 matching bases. Trimming took 9 bases from V and 5 from J, leaving 15 bases between them. This CDR3 is 13 amino acids long. Germline V gene lookup returns CDR1 KGHDR and CDR2 SFDVKD. The CDR3 loop reads CATREGTWTEAFF. The CDR3 DNA follows: TGTGCCACCCGGGAGGGGACTTGGACTGAAGCTTTCTTT.

The chain joins TRBV19 to TRBJ1-4; D uncertain. The CDR3 is 14 amino acids. Trimming left V 7 bases short and J 4 bases short, with 13 bases between. Per the germline V gene, CDR1 is LNHDA and CDR2 is SQIVND (reference sequence). The CDR3 spells CASTARELNEKLFF. DNA of the CDR3: TGTGCCAGTACCGCCCGGGAGCTTAATGAAAAACTGTTTTTT.

The chain recombines TRBV7-3 with TRBJ1-1; 8 positions match TRBD1. This CDR3 is 13 amino acids long. J lost 6 bases, V lost 5 bases, and 5 bases had no gene match. Germline values: CDR1 SGHTA, CDR2 FQGTGA. For the CDR3, the DNA is TGTGCCAGCAGCCCACAGGGGGTTTCTGAAGCTTTCTTT. Its protein product is CASSPQGVSEAFF.

This chain joins TRBV4-1 and TRBJ1-2; a possible D gene is TRBD1 (5 bases). With 5 bases removed from V and 7 bases from J, the gap between germline ends came to 17 bases. There are 14 residues in the CDR3. Germline CDR1 reads MGHRA; CDR2 reads YSYEKL. The CDR3 DNA follows: TGCGCCAGCAGCTTCATAGTGGGCCAGGGTGGCTACACCTTC. Protein product: CASSFIVGQGGYTF.

The V call is TRBV14, the J call TRBJ2-3; D remains unclear. The CDR3 runs 16 residues. The germline V gene has CDR1 SGHDN and CDR2 FVKESK. V lost 0 bases, J lost 2 bases, and 12 bases lay in between. The CDR3 protein is CASSQDLRGDTDTQYF. In DNA, the CDR3 is TGTGCCAGCAGCCAAGATTTACGAGGAGACACAGATACGCAGTATTTT. The entire variable domain, with the rest obtained from reference TRBV14 and TRBJ2-3, is as follows: EAGVTQFPSHSVIEKGQTVTLRCDPISGHDNLYWYRRVMGKEIKFLLHFVKESKQDESGMPNNRFLAERTGGTYSTLKVQPAELEDSGVYFCASSQDLRGDTDTQYFGPGTRLTVL.

The rearrangement joins TRBV6-1 to TRBJ2-4, with TRBD1 identical over 8 bases. Germline CDR1 and CDR2: MNHNS and SASEGT. This CDR3 region has 16 residues. Trimming removed 2 bases from V and 2 bases from J; junction bases left unmatched: 5. The CDR3 sequence: CASSEHRGMSKNIQYF. In DNA, the CDR3 is TGTGCCAGCAGTGAACACAGGGGGATGTCCAAAAACATTCAGTACTTC.

The chain uses TRBV9 and TRBJ2-5; the match to TRBD2 covers 7 bases. Germline V gives CDR1 SGDLS, CDR2 YYNGEE. The CDR3 is made up of 13 amino acids. The V gene end was trimmed by 4 bases and the J gene end by 5 bases; junction bases not matched to a gene: 5. The CDR3 DNA sequence: TGTGCCAGCAGCATAGGGAGGGAGGAGACCCAGTACTTC. Translated, it gives CASSIGREETQYF.